Listed below are T cell receptor beta chains from one sample, sequenced in a study of PD-1 blockade in classical Hodgkin lymphoma. Some clones are missing from TCRdb's copy, which holds only in-frame ones; the method was immunoSEQ multiplex PCR. Of about 90,000 clones listed, approximately 91% are singletons. The source was peripheral blood mononuclear cells (PBMCs), collected before the second cycle of nivolumab. The receptor set was obtained from a human donor with classical Hodgkin lymphoma. Each CDR3 is given with its conserved first and last residue. A D gene is named only where the DNA matches it firmly. A clone size is listed for some rows: how often the clone was seen (once, few, many), or a class if it is expanded.

j_gene,v_gene,abundance,d_gene,CDR3nt,CDR3aa
TRBJ2-1,TRBV2,-,-,TGTGCCAGCAGTTCCGGGCGGAACCTTTACAATGAGCAGTTCTTC,CASSSGRNLYNEQFF
TRBJ1-2,TRBV7-8,once,-,TGTGCCAGCAGCACCGACCAGACAGGCGACTATGGCTACACCTTC,CASSTDQTGDYGYTF
TRBJ1-1,TRBV10-3,-,TRBD1,TGTGCCATCTCCTTGGTCAGGGGGGAAACTGAAGCTTTCTTT,CAISLVRGETEAFF
TRBJ2-1,TRBV6-1,-,TRBD2,TGTGCCAGCAGTGAGACCCGACTAGCGGAATACAATGAGCAGTTCTTC,CASSETRLAEYNEQFF
TRBJ2-2,TRBV1,-,-,TGCACCAGCAGCCAAGCTCCCGGAGCGGGAAGCTACACCGGGGAGCTGTTTTTT,CTSSQAPGAGSYTGELFF
TRBJ1-1,TRBV18,once,-,TGTGCCAGCTCGGGGGGGCACACTGAAGCTTTCTTT,CASSGGHTEAFF
TRBJ2-2,TRBV6-5,-,-,TGTGCCAGCAGTTACTTCGTCGCGAACACCGGGGAGCTGTTTTTT,CASSYFVANTGELFF
TRBJ1-2,TRBV28,few,-,TGTGCCAGCAGTTCCCAACTGGACACCTACTATGGCTACACCTTC,CASSSQLDTYYGYTF
TRBJ2-5,TRBV5-5,-,-,TGTGCCAGCAGCTTGGGTACGGAGACCCAGTACTTC,CASSLGTETQYF
TRBJ2-3,TRBV7-2,-,-,TGTGCCAGCAGCGGCCAAGGGTTGGGGGACGGTAGCACAGATACGCAGTATTTT,CASSGQGLGDGSTDTQYF
TRBJ2-1,TRBV29-1,-,-,TGCAGCGGCCTTCACAGGGATAAAGGCAATGAGCAGTTCTTC,CSGLHRDKGNEQFF
TRBJ2-5,TRBV12-5,-,-,TGTGCTAGTGGTTCCGGGGTTCAAGAGACCCAGTACTTC,CASGSGVQETQYF
TRBJ1-6,TRBV30,few,TRBD1,TGTGCCTGGAGTCGGATCGGACAGGGGGTATCTTTTTCACCCCTCCACTTT,CAWSRIGQGVSFSPLHF
TRBJ1-4,TRBV4-1,-,-,TGCGCCAGCAGCCAAGTGTCGCGGGGCGAAAAACTGTTTTTT,CASSQVSRGEKLFF
TRBJ1-2,TRBV29-1,-,-,TGCAGCGTGCGGCTCCCTTCGAACTATGGCTACACCTTC,CSVRLPSNYGYTF
TRBJ2-3,TRBV28,-,-,TGTGCCAGCAGTACCAGTGGAGGGACCACAGATACGCAGTATTTT,CASSTSGGTTDTQYF
TRBJ1-4,TRBV6-5,-,-,TGTGCCAGCAGTTACTCCGGGAGAACTAATGAAAAACTGTTTTTT,CASSYSGRTNEKLFF